The next 15 T cell receptor beta chains were all read from a single sample in a study of Graves' ophthalmopathy and Graves' hyperthyroidism. Scientists amplified the TCR beta CDR3 regions from RNA transcripts. First-round RT-PCR relied on HTBI primers, and a second-round multiplex PCR came next. TCRdb recomputed calls from the multiplex PCR reads with MiXCR, one row per CDR3 protein. The table includes approximately 210,000 distinct CDR3 sequences, under 30% detected once. Sequencing used peripheral blood. These receptor sequences come from a man aged 45 to 65 with Graves' ophthalmopathy.

This chain uses TRBV6-1 with TRBJ2-5; D remains unclear. The V and J ends lost 6 bases and 5 bases respectively, with 13 bases between them. CDR1 MNHNS and CDR2 SASEGT come from the germline V gene. This CDR3 has 13 residues. The CDR3 DNA reads as TGTGCCAGCAGCCGCGGCCTGGGGGAGACCCAGTACTTC. It encodes CASSRGLGETQYF.

This clonotype was seen ten or more times. The chain recombines TRBV27 with TRBJ1-1; 10 bases fit TRBD1. This CDR3 spans 17 amino acids. J gave up 3 bases and V 6 bases, and 13 bases lay outside the gene matches. Looked up from germline, CDR1 is MNHEY and CDR2 is SMNVEV (reference sequence). The CDR3 sequence: CASRLTGGGPPDTEAFF. For the CDR3, the DNA is TGTGCCAGCAGGCTGACAGGGGGCGGCCCTCCGGACACTGAAGCTTTCTTT.

This sequence joins TRBV12-3 or TRBV12-4 and TRBJ1-5; tentatively, D is TRBD1 (6 bases). V dropped 4 bases and J dropped 4 bases, with 11 bases sitting between them. The CDR3 is 14 residues long. The chain's CDR3 is CASSSTGFNQPQHF. The CDR3 DNA reads as TGTGCCAGCAGTTCGACAGGATTTAATCAGCCCCAGCATTTT.

As concerns this clonotype: A single base separates this from a much larger clone, so it may be a read error. The chain combines TRBV3-1 with TRBJ1-1; D may be TRBD1 (6 bases). Trimming removed 4 bases from V and 4 bases from J, with 16 bases in between. The CDR3 sequence is 15 residues long. From germline, CDR1 is LGHDT and CDR2 YNNKEL (reference sequence). The CDR3 region has the DNA TGTGCCAGCAGCCCCTCCGGGACACTGAGCACTGAAGCTTTCTTT. Encoded protein: CASSPSGTLSTEAFF.

This clonotype occurred many times. This rearrangement joins TRBV4-3 to TRBJ1-5; D is unclear. Trimming stripped 0 bases from V and 2 bases from J, with 8 bases between. In germline, CDR1 is LGHNA, CDR2 YSLEER. This CDR3 region has 15 residues. CDR3 in amino acids: CASSQDRFGNQPQHF. The CDR3 nucleotides are TGCGCCAGCAGCCAAGATCGGTTCGGCAATCAGCCCCAGCATTTT.

The V and J genes are TRBV10-2 and TRBJ2-2, with D possibly matching TRBD2 (5 bases). Looked up from germline, CDR1 is WSHSY and CDR2 is SAAADI. Trimming left V 9 bases short and J 4 bases short, with 12 bases between. CDR3 length: 13 amino acids. The CDR3 reads CASTGRTTGELFF. CDR3 DNA sequence: TGCGCCAGTACTGGGAGAACCACCGGGGAGCTGTTTTTT.

At least ten counts were recorded for this clonotype. The chain uses TRBV29-1 and TRBJ2-7, with 14 bases aligning to TRBD2. The CDR3 spans 16 residues. Trimming removed 1 base from V and 2 bases from J; junction bases left unmatched: 4. Germline values: CDR1 SQVTM, CDR2 ANQGSEA. The CDR3 here is CSVEGGLAGVPYEQYF. CDR3 in DNA: TGCAGCGTTGAAGGGGGACTAGCGGGAGTTCCCTACGAGCAGTACTTC.

Many counts were recorded for this clonotype. The CDR3 spells CAISESGGLAGGEQYF. In DNA, the CDR3 is TGTGCCATCAGTGAGTCTGGGGGACTAGCGGGAGGGGAGCAGTACTTC. This chain uses TRBV10-3 with TRBJ2-7; TRBD2 matches at 16 bases. This CDR3 contains 16 residues. J gave up 7 bases and V 0 bases, and 3 bases lay outside the gene matches. The germline V gene encodes CDR1 ENHRY and CDR2 SYGVKD.

The V and J genes are TRBV28 and TRBJ1-1, with a weak D call TRBD1 (5 bases). Germline loops: CDR1 MDHEN, CDR2 SYDVKM. V was cut by 5 bases and J by 4 bases, with 11 bases left in between. The CDR3 is 13 amino acids. CDR3 nucleotide sequence: TGTGCCAGCAGTAACGGGGGGGGCACTGAAGCTTTCTTT. Amino acid sequence: CASSNGGGTEAFF. The full variable domain, its missing parts supplied by reference TRBV28 and TRBJ1-1, is DVKVTQSSRYLVKRTGEKVFLECVQDMDHENMFWYRQDPGLGLRLIYFSYDVKMKEKGDIPEGYSVSREKKERFSLILESASTNQTSMYLCASSNGGGTEAFFGQGTRLTVV.

Comment on this clonotype: A much larger clone lies a single base off, so this may be a read error. The chain joins TRBV28 to TRBJ2-4; D gene ambiguous. Germline V gene data show CDR1 as MDHEN and CDR2 as SYDVKM. The CDR3 contains 13 residues. As DNA, the CDR3 is TGTGCCAGCATTGAACTGACGTCCAACATTCAGCACTTC. Translated: CASIELTSNIQHF.

This clonotype was observed many times. The chain employs TRBV12-3 or TRBV12-4 and TRBJ1-6; D unresolved. This CDR3 is built from 12 residues. Between the trimmed V and J ends, which lost 6 bases and 13 bases, there was a span of 13 bases. DNA of the CDR3: TGTGCCAGCAGGACACCCCAGATGCCCCTCCACTTT. This encodes CASRTPQMPLHF.

The V call is TRBV6-5, the J call TRBJ2-6; maybe TRBD1 (6 bases). The CDR3 sequence is 17 residues long. V dropped 0 bases and J dropped 2 bases, with 11 bases sitting between them. Germline lookup yields CDR1 MNHEY and CDR2 SVGAGI. The CDR3 coding sequence is TGTGCCAGCAGTTACTCGAGAGAGGGGGCTGGGGCCAACGTCCTGACTTTC. The encoded protein is CASSYSREGAGANVLTF.

This clonotype was observed at least ten times. The chain couples TRBV19 to TRBJ1-1; TRBD1 aligns across 11 bases. Germline loops: CDR1 LNHDA, CDR2 SQIVND (reference sequence). The CDR3 contains 13 residues. V gave up 7 bases and J gave up 6 bases; unmatched junction bases: 4. CDR3 loop: CASKGQGAAEAFF. The CDR3 nucleotides read TGTGCCAGTAAAGGACAGGGGGCTGCTGAAGCTTTCTTT.

This clonotype occurred many times. The rearrangement joins TRBV29-1 to TRBJ2-5, with D unresolved. Trimming pared 4 bases from V and 4 bases from J, leaving 19 bases between. CDR1 SQVTM and CDR2 ANQGSEA come from the germline V gene. This CDR3 has 15 residues. This CDR3 reads CSVATNRRTTETQYF. Written as DNA, the CDR3 is TGCAGCGTTGCGACCAATCGAAGAACCACAGAGACCCAGTACTTC.

This clonotype was found many times. With a much larger clone just one base away, this may be a read error. The chain's CDR3 is CASSLGRSYEQYF. CDR3 DNA: TGTGCCAGCAGTTTGGGAAGATCCTACGAGCAGTACTTC. J is TRBJ2-7 and V is TRBV12-3 or TRBV12-4; D call uncertain. Trimming pared 3 bases from V and 1 base from J, leaving 7 bases between. This CDR3 spans 13 amino acids.